The 29 T cell receptor beta chains given below trace back to one sample, sequenced in a study of T cell clonality in common variable immunodeficiency. Sequencing was performed with immunoSEQ multiplex PCR; in TCRdb, only in-frame clones are kept and a portion is missing. There are roughly 40,000 clones in the sample, none observed a single time. Sequences were obtained from peripheral blood mononuclear cells. These receptors all stem from a person aged 18-69 years in good health.

This clone was observed many times. The read finishes 3 residues shy of the CDR3 end, and the germline J gene is used to complete it. The chain joins TRBV6-1 to TRBJ2-7; no clear D. Trimming left V 3 bases short and J 3 bases short, with 9 bases between. Germline CDR1 and CDR2: MNHNS and SASEGT. The CDR3 runs to 13 residues. Incomplete CDR3 DNA: TGTGCCAGCAGTGATAACTACAACTACGAG. Protein product: CASSDNYNYE. The CDR3, in full, reads CASSDNYNYEQYF.

Many counts were recorded for this clone. The CDR3 extends 3 residues past the end of the read, so its final part is completed from the germline J gene. J is TRBJ1-1 and V is TRBV6-2 or TRBV6-3; a weak D match, TRBD1 (6 bases). The germline gives CDR1 MNHEY, CDR2 SVGEGT. Trimming removed 5 bases at V and 3 bases at J, with 10 bases between. The CDR3 totals 13 residues. Partial CDR3 DNA: TGTGCCAGCAGTCCCAGGGGTCACACTGAA. Its translation is CASSPRGHTE. In full, the CDR3 is CASSPRGHTEAFF.

The sample holds many counts of this clone. The read falls 3 residues short of the CDR3 end, and the missing part is taken from the germline J gene. The chain is built from TRBV12-3 or TRBV12-4 and TRBJ2-7, with 7 bases matching TRBD1. After removal of 2 bases from V and 2 bases from J, the junction contained 3 bases not matched to a gene. CDR3 length: 14 amino acids. Here the CDR3 reads CASSLFTGAYEQYF. Incomplete CDR3 DNA: TGTGCCAGCAGTTTATTTACAGGGGCCTACGAG.

This clone was detected ten times or more. The read finishes 3 residues shy of the CDR3 end, and the germline J gene is used to complete it. J is TRBJ2-1 and V is TRBV29-1; TRBD2 matches 11 bases. The germline CDR1 and CDR2 sequences are SQVTM and ANQGSEA. V trimming: 6 bases; J trimming: 7 bases; junction bases outside the gene matches: 11. This CDR3 has 15 amino acids. CDR3 in amino acids: CSVPHSGTSGNEQFF. The CDR3 DNA, read in part, is TGCAGCGTACCCCATTCCGGGACTAGCGGAAATGAG.

This clone has only a few counts. The sequence runs out 3 residues before the end of the CDR3; the remainder is reconstructed from the germline J gene. The identical CDR3 is also encoded by other nucleotide sequences in the sample. J is TRBJ2-1 and V is TRBV19; D possibly corresponds to TRBD2 (5 bases). Per the germline V gene, CDR1 is LNHDA and CDR2 is SQIVND (reference sequence). CDR3 size: 15 residues. The V and J ends lost 2 bases and 3 bases respectively, with 11 bases between them. The DNA read from the CDR3 is TGTGCCAGTAGTATATCGGGGTGGGACTACAATGAG. It is translated as CASSISGWDYNE. The full CDR3 protein reads CASSISGWDYNEQFF.

In its sample, this clone was seen many times. The read ends 3 residues before the CDR3 terminus; that terminus is restored from the germline J gene. V is TRBV19 and J is TRBJ2-3; a possible D gene is TRBD1 (7 bases). There are 18 residues in the CDR3. With 4 bases removed from V and 2 bases from J, the gap between germline ends came to 22 bases. From germline, CDR1 is LNHDA and CDR2 SQIVND (reference sequence). The CDR3 sequence: CASSTRGDSPFTTDTQYF. Partial CDR3 DNA: TGTGCCAGTAGTACCAGGGGGGACTCTCCTTTTACCACAGATACG.

This clone was counted between two and nine times. Read data end 3 residues before the CDR3 end; the end is taken from the germline J gene. The chain combines TRBV2 with TRBJ1-3, with 9 positions matching TRBD1. Germline trimming cut 4 bases from V and 3 bases from J; bases unmatched to any gene: 10. Germline values: CDR1 SNHLY, CDR2 FYNNEI. CDR3 size: 17 residues. The CDR3 sequence is CASSVGQGRLIGNTIYF. The DNA read from the CDR3 is TGTGCCAGCAGTGTGGGACAGGGACGGTTGATTGGAAACACC.

This clone was counted ten times or more. Read data end 3 residues before the CDR3 end; the end is taken from the germline J gene. The V gene is TRBV20-1, the J gene TRBJ1-6; D is perhaps TRBD1 (5 bases). The V gene's germline CDR1 is DFQATT and CDR2 SNEGSKA (reference sequence). CDR3 size: 15 residues. With 6 bases removed from V and 4 bases from J, the gap between germline ends came to 16 bases. Incomplete CDR3 DNA: TGCAGTGCGCCCGGGGGGGTTTTTTATAATTCACCC. Protein: CSAPGGVFYNSP. The full CDR3 is CSAPGGVFYNSPLHF.

This clone was seen repeatedly, ten times or more. The CDR3 end is not reached by the read, which stops 3 residues before it; the germline J gene fills it in. The chain has TRBV19 and TRBJ1-1; no clear D. The CDR3 is made up of 15 amino acids. Germline CDR1 is LNHDA and CDR2 is SQIVND (reference sequence). The germline V and J ends were trimmed by 3 bases and 1 base, with 12 bases remaining between them. Here the CDR3 reads CASSMGQVGNTEAFF. CDR3 bases read: TGTGCCAGTAGTATGGGCCAGGTGGGGAACACTGAA.

There are many counts of this clone. The missing CDR3 end, 3 residues past where the read stops, is filled in from the germline J gene. The rearrangement links TRBV28 to TRBJ1-5; D remains unclear. Germline V CDR1 and CDR2: MDHEN, SYDVKM. The CDR3 consists of 14 residues. The germline V and J ends were trimmed by 6 bases and 2 bases, with 11 bases remaining between them. The CDR3 bases that were read are TGTGCCAGCAGCGGGTCGGTGGGCAATCAGCCC. Its protein is CASSGSVGNQP. The whole CDR3 sequence is CASSGSVGNQPQHF.

The table lists this clone with many counts. Sequencing ends 3 residues short of the CDR3 end; the germline J gene provides the rest. The chain carries TRBV20-1 and TRBJ1-1, with D perhaps matching TRBD1 (5 bases). Per germline, CDR1 DFQATT and CDR2 SNEGSKA (reference sequence). The V end lost 6 bases, the J end lost 5 bases, and 16 bases lay between the germline ends. The CDR3 has 13 residues. This CDR3 reads CSAQKAGRTEAFF. Incomplete CDR3 DNA: TGCAGTGCCCAGAAGGCAGGGCGGACTGAA.

The sample holds many counts of this clone. The read is 3 residues too short to cover the CDR3 end, so that end is filled in from the germline J gene. V and J are TRBV20-1 and TRBJ2-7; TRBD2 might be the D (5 bases). The ends were cut back, 3 bases at V and 5 bases at J, with 20 bases in the middle. This CDR3 region has 15 residues. Germline V gene sequence: CDR1 DFQATT, CDR2 SNEGSKA (reference sequence). The sequenced part of the CDR3 DNA is TGCAGTGCTAGGGACTTGACTCTAGACTACAACGAG. It is translated as CSARDLTLDYNE. The whole CDR3 region reads CSARDLTLDYNEQYF.

The table lists this clone with many counts. The read gets to within 3 residues of the CDR3 end, and the germline J gene fills in the rest. The chain has TRBV19 and TRBJ1-1, with 8 bases lining up with TRBD1. Trimming took 0 bases from V and 5 from J; bases not matched to a gene: 14. Germline CDR1 and CDR2: LNHDA and SQIVND (reference sequence). The CDR3 is made up of 18 amino acids. CDR3 region: CASSIDRSWTGTETEAFF. The sequenced part of the CDR3 DNA is TGTGCCAGTAGTATAGATCGATCGTGGACAGGGACGGAAACTGAA.

This clone was observed many times. The read halts 3 residues ahead of the CDR3 end, with the missing end drawn from the germline J gene. The V gene is TRBV14, the J gene TRBJ2-7, with D perhaps TRBD2 (5 bases). The CDR3 sequence is 12 residues long. The V end lost 4 bases, the J end lost 3 bases, and 7 bases lay between the germline ends. Per germline, CDR1 SGHDN and CDR2 FVKESK. The CDR3 is CASSPAGYEQYF. The covered CDR3 bases are TGTGCCAGCAGCCCGGCGGGCTACGAG.

This clone was seen many times. The read finishes 3 residues shy of the CDR3 end, and the germline J gene is used to complete it. The gene calls are TRBV20-1 and TRBJ2-7; TRBD2 is a possible D gene (6 bases). Trimming removed 1 base from V and 1 base from J, with 20 bases in between. The CDR3 has 17 residues. CDR1 is DFQATT and CDR2 is SNEGSKA in the germline V gene (reference sequence). The CDR3 loop reads CSARVSSAHVNSYEQYF. The DNA read from the CDR3 is TGCAGTGCTAGAGTTTCTAGCGCCCATGTAAATTCCTACGAG.

This clone was observed at least ten times. Read coverage stops 3 residues before the CDR3 terminus; the germline J gene supplies the remainder. This chain connects TRBV20-1 to TRBJ2-1; 16 bases match TRBD2. V dropped 5 bases and J dropped 0; count of bases not matched to a gene: 7. The CDR3 runs 18 residues. Per the germline V gene, CDR1 is DFQATT and CDR2 is SNEGSKA (reference sequence). Incomplete CDR3 DNA: TGCAGTGCTTCGGGACTAGCGGGAGGGACTAGCTCCTACAATGAG. Translation: CSASGLAGGTSSYNE. The CDR3 reads in full as CSASGLAGGTSSYNEQFF.

This clone showed up just a few times. The read is 3 residues too short to cover the CDR3 end, so that end is filled in from the germline J gene. This sample also contains other DNA sequences that code for the same CDR3. This chain connects TRBV5-1 to TRBJ2-1, with 9 positions matching TRBD2. CDR1 and CDR2 from the germline V gene are SGHRS and YFSETQ. Losses at the gene ends were 4 bases for V and 4 bases for J; bases not matched to a gene: 6. This CDR3 is built from 15 residues. The CDR3 loop is CASSPTSGSYNEQFF. CDR3 DNA, as far as it was read: TGCGCCAGCAGCCCGACTAGCGGAAGTTACAATGAG.

This clone was counted ten times or more. The CDR3 end falls 3 residues outside the read, so it is completed with the germline J gene. The rearrangement uses TRBV20-1 and TRBJ2-3; 9 nucleotides agree with TRBD2. This CDR3 is 16 amino acids long. The germline V gene encodes CDR1 DFQATT and CDR2 SNEGSKA (reference sequence). The V segment lost 5 bases and the J segment 5 bases; nucleotides outside the gene matches: 14. CDR3 sequence reads: CSAQSPAGGLGDTQYF. The DNA read from the CDR3 is TGCAGTGCTCAATCCCCTGCGGGAGGGCTGGGAGATACG.

This clone was detected ten times or more. The CDR3 extends 3 residues past the end of the read, so its final part is completed from the germline J gene. The chain recombines TRBV5-6 with TRBJ1-1; D gene ambiguous. Germline CDR1 reads SGHDT; CDR2 reads YYEEEE. The V gene lost 4 bases and the J gene lost 1 base, with 8 bases spanning the gap. The CDR3 sequence is 13 residues long. CDR3 bases read: TGTGCCAGCAGCCCCCCGGGGAACACTGAA. This encodes CASSPPGNTE. Given in full, the CDR3 is CASSPPGNTEAFF. The full variable domain, rest sourced from reference TRBV5-6 and TRBJ1-1, is DAGVTQSPTHLIKTRGQQVTLRCSPKSGHDTVSWYQQALGQGPQFIFQYYEEEERQRGNFPDRFSGHQFPNYSSELNVNALLLGDSALYLCASSPPGNTEAFFGQGTRLTVV.

This clone showed up many times. The read gets to within 3 residues of the CDR3 end, and the germline J gene fills in the rest. The chain combines TRBV5-1 with TRBJ2-7; TRBD2 matches 13 bases. With V trimmed by 4 bases and J by 3 bases, 4 bases remained unmatched. This CDR3 is 15 amino acids long. Germline CDR1 reads SGHRS; CDR2 reads YFSETQ. The CDR3 protein is CASSPGLAGVYEQYF. The part of the CDR3 DNA that was read is TGCGCCAGCAGCCCCGGACTAGCGGGAGTCTACGAG.

This clone was seen ten or more times. The CDR3 end is not reached by the read, which stops 3 residues before it; the germline J gene fills it in. The V and J genes are TRBV10-3 and TRBJ2-2; D remains unclear. The CDR3 loop spans 14 amino acids. CDR1 ENHRY and CDR2 SYGVKD come from the germline V gene. Trimming took off 8 bases at V and 1 base at J, with 11 bases between the two ends. CDR3 DNA (partial): TGTGCCATCTCAGAGTCAAGGAACACCGGGGAG. Translated, it gives CAISESRNTGE. The full-length CDR3 reads as CAISESRNTGELFF.

This clone was seen at least ten times. The read is 3 residues too short to cover the CDR3 end, so that end is filled in from the germline J gene. The V and J genes are TRBV5-1 and TRBJ1-1; no clear D gene. Germline loops: CDR1 SGHRS, CDR2 YFSETQ. There are 17 residues in the CDR3. Trimming removed 0 bases from V and 0 bases from J, with 15 bases in between. The sequenced part of the CDR3 DNA is TGCGCCAGCAGCTTGGCCTCCGGTGTTACGATGAACACTGAA. This gives the protein CASSLASGVTMNTE. The full CDR3 protein reads CASSLASGVTMNTEAFF. The full variable domain, rest sourced from reference TRBV5-1 and TRBJ1-1, is KAGVTQTPRYLIKTRGQQVTLSCSPISGHRSVSWYQQTPGQGLQFLFEYFSETQRNKGNFPGRFSGRQFSNSRSEMNVSTLELGDSALYLCASSLASGVTMNTEAFFGQGTRLTVV.

Comments on this clone: The junction departs from germline at one end; a sequencing error may be responsible. The sequenced fragment ends 3 residues before the CDR3 boundary, so the rest is inferred from the germline J gene. V usage is TRBV2 and J usage is TRBJ2-3, with a possible D match to TRBD1 (5 bases). Germline CDR1 SNHLY, CDR2 FYNNEI. The CDR3 spans 10 residues. The CDR3 here is CASMTETQYF. Partial CDR3 DNA: TGTGCCAGCATGACAGAGACG.

This clone was recorded many times. The CDR3 extends 3 residues past the end of the read, so its final part is completed from the germline J gene. V usage is TRBV20-1 and J usage is TRBJ2-7; tentative D call: TRBD2 (7 bases). V was cut by 3 bases and J by 2 bases, with 29 bases left in between. Germline V lookup: CDR1 DFQATT, CDR2 SNEGSKA (reference sequence). The CDR3 spans 19 residues. CDR3 in amino acids: CSASSFMGAGDPKAYEQYF. The CDR3 DNA, read in part, is TGCAGTGCTAGCTCATTTATGGGGGCGGGAGATCCCAAAGCCTACGAG.

This clone was found many times. The CDR3 goes on 3 residues after the read ends, and that part is filled in from the germline J gene. The V call is TRBV2, the J call TRBJ2-7, with 12 bases aligning to TRBD2. The J segment lost 2 bases and the V segment lost 6 bases, leaving 2 bases of the junction unmatched. The germline CDR1 and CDR2 sequences are SNHLY and FYNNEI. The CDR3 is made up of 14 amino acids. Incomplete CDR3 DNA: TGTGCCAGCAGCACTAGCGGGAGGCCCTACGAG. Protein: CASSTSGRPYE. The whole CDR3 is CASSTSGRPYEQYF.

This clone has a count of ten or more. Read coverage stops 3 residues before the CDR3 terminus; the germline J gene supplies the remainder. The V call is TRBV19, the J call TRBJ2-2, with D possibly TRBD2 on 6 matching bases. V was pared by 5 bases and J by 2 bases, with 12 bases between. The CDR3 extends over 15 amino acids. The V gene's germline CDR1 is LNHDA and CDR2 SQIVND (reference sequence). CDR3 bases read: TGTGCCAGTAGTCCAGGGACTTTAAACACCGGGGAG. Amino acids: CASSPGTLNTGE. The full CDR3 sequence reads CASSPGTLNTGELFF.

This clone was observed at least ten times. The read stops 3 residues short of the end of the CDR3; the missing end is completed from the germline J gene. The rearrangement links TRBV6-2 or TRBV6-3 to TRBJ1-2; D is unresolved. Trimming shortened V by 2 bases and J by 7 bases, and 8 bases separated the two germline ends. Germline values: CDR1 MNHEY, CDR2 SVGEGT. The CDR3 has 12 residues. The chain's CDR3 is CASSYVLSGYTF. CDR3 bases read: TGTGCCAGCAGTTACGTTCTTAGTGGC.

This clone was recorded many times. The read gets to within 3 residues of the CDR3 end, and the germline J gene fills in the rest. The chain carries TRBV28 and TRBJ2-3; TRBD2 matches 15 bases. Germline V gene sequence: CDR1 MDHEN, CDR2 SYDVKM. V lost 4 bases and J lost 4; bases outside the gene matches: 12. The CDR3 has 19 amino acids. Incomplete CDR3 DNA: TGTGCCAGCAGTTCGCCGGGACTAGCGGGAGGCTCCCCCGCAGATACG. It translates to CASSSPGLAGGSPADT. The entire CDR3 protein is CASSSPGLAGGSPADTQYF.

There are many counts of this clone. The CDR3 extends 3 residues past the end of the read, so its final part is completed from the germline J gene. The rearrangement joins TRBV5-1 to TRBJ2-7, with 12 bases aligning to TRBD2. The CDR3 is made up of 15 amino acids. Germline V gene sequence: CDR1 SGHRS, CDR2 YFSETQ. The junction had 1 base not matched to a gene; V was cut back by 0 bases and J by 3 bases. The CDR3 here is CASSLGTSGIYEQYF. The part of the CDR3 DNA that was read is TGCGCCAGCAGCTTGGGGACTAGCGGGATCTACGAG.